These T cell receptor beta chains were read from a single sample in a study of blood T cell repertoires in COVID-19. TCRdb's table, derived via immunoSEQ multiplex PCR, lists solely in-frame clones and lacks some. The sample lists some 170,000 clones, about 87% occurring once. Sequencing input: peripheral blood. These receptors were collected from a woman in her sixties or seventies with COVID-19, enrolled during active disease. Both conserved end residues are part of each CDR3. D genes are given only for firm matches. Expanded clones are given a class, and other clones once, few, many or no size at all.

j_gene: TRBJ1-2; d_gene: NA; v_gene: TRBV6-2/TRBV6-3; abundance: once; CDR3aa: CASSYSWGESYGYTF
j_gene: TRBJ2-5; d_gene: NA; v_gene: TRBV5-1; abundance: NA; CDR3aa: CASSLASSPQGTQYF
j_gene: TRBJ2-7; d_gene: TRBD1; v_gene: TRBV7-8; abundance: NA; CDR3aa: CASSLGTGIDEQYF
j_gene: TRBJ1-1; d_gene: NA; v_gene: TRBV12-3/TRBV12-4; abundance: NA; CDR3aa: CASSKSPEAFF
j_gene: TRBJ2-2; d_gene: TRBD2; v_gene: TRBV5-1; abundance: NA; CDR3aa: CASSLPTGGTGELFF
j_gene: TRBJ2-7; d_gene: NA; v_gene: TRBV7-8; abundance: NA; CDR3aa: CASSPDRGLIEQYF
j_gene: TRBJ2-1; d_gene: TRBD1; v_gene: TRBV28; abundance: NA; CDR3aa: CASSFSGTGGETRFF
j_gene: TRBJ2-5; d_gene: TRBD2; v_gene: TRBV5-1; abundance: NA; CDR3aa: CASSNIAGRGETQYF
j_gene: TRBJ2-7; d_gene: TRBD1; v_gene: TRBV10-3; abundance: NA; CDR3aa: CAISGLRDSSYEQYF
j_gene: TRBJ2-7; d_gene: TRBD2; v_gene: TRBV5-4; abundance: NA; CDR3aa: CASSLPGLAAYEQYF
j_gene: TRBJ2-7; d_gene: NA; v_gene: TRBV30; abundance: NA; CDR3aa: CAWSAQYEQYF
j_gene: TRBJ1-3; d_gene: NA; v_gene: TRBV10-3; abundance: NA; CDR3aa: CAISASGQMENTIYF
j_gene: TRBJ1-1; d_gene: NA; v_gene: TRBV5-1; abundance: NA; CDR3aa: CASSSQGSLTEAFF
j_gene: TRBJ1-5; d_gene: NA; v_gene: TRBV28; abundance: once; CDR3aa: CASSLGRFSNQPQHF
j_gene: TRBJ1-5; d_gene: NA; v_gene: TRBV5-1; abundance: few; CDR3aa: CASSYDGGPLQPQHF
j_gene: TRBJ2-7; d_gene: NA; v_gene: TRBV7-9; abundance: NA; CDR3aa: CASSANSGTYEQYF
j_gene: TRBJ2-1; d_gene: TRBD1; v_gene: TRBV6-2/TRBV6-3; abundance: NA; CDR3aa: CASSSRTGKIVYNEQFF
j_gene: TRBJ1-2; d_gene: TRBD1; v_gene: TRBV24-1; abundance: few; CDR3aa: CATSDQDRRYGYTF
j_gene: TRBJ1-1; d_gene: NA; v_gene: TRBV9; abundance: NA; CDR3aa: CASSVGRDTEAFF
j_gene: TRBJ1-2; d_gene: TRBD1; v_gene: TRBV4-3; abundance: NA; CDR3aa: CASSHGQGNRGYTF
j_gene: TRBJ1-1; d_gene: TRBD1; v_gene: TRBV7-3; abundance: NA; CDR3aa: CASSLTGTGHFMNTEAFF
j_gene: TRBJ2-5; d_gene: NA; v_gene: TRBV27; abundance: NA; CDR3aa: CASSLSPPQALKYQETQYF
j_gene: TRBJ1-3; d_gene: TRBD1; v_gene: TRBV28; abundance: NA; CDR3aa: CASGAVGQGEVNTIYF
j_gene: TRBJ2-5; d_gene: NA; v_gene: TRBV5-1; abundance: NA; CDR3aa: CASSRGDKVQETQYF
j_gene: TRBJ2-5; d_gene: TRBD2; v_gene: TRBV7-2; abundance: NA; CDR3aa: CASSLALPFSGTNPNRETQYF
j_gene: TRBJ2-7; d_gene: TRBD2; v_gene: TRBV6-5; abundance: NA; CDR3aa: CASQTSGSLYEQYF
j_gene: TRBJ1-1; d_gene: NA; v_gene: TRBV5-1; abundance: NA; CDR3aa: CASSFEGKTEAFF
j_gene: TRBJ1-1; d_gene: NA; v_gene: TRBV7-9; abundance: NA; CDR3aa: CASSPGAFF
j_gene: TRBJ1-1; d_gene: NA; v_gene: TRBV18; abundance: NA; CDR3aa: CASSPGLENTEAFF
j_gene: TRBJ1-5; d_gene: TRBD1; v_gene: TRBV19; abundance: NA; CDR3aa: CASSRLGTGSNQPQHF
j_gene: TRBJ2-7; d_gene: TRBD2; v_gene: TRBV5-1; abundance: NA; CDR3aa: CASTLTPGLQYEQYF
j_gene: TRBJ2-1; d_gene: TRBD2; v_gene: TRBV27; abundance: NA; CDR3aa: CASSSNLGLAGDNEQFF
j_gene: TRBJ1-2; d_gene: NA; v_gene: TRBV5-4; abundance: NA; CDR3aa: CASSLSVTGNYGYTF
j_gene: TRBJ2-1; d_gene: TRBD1; v_gene: TRBV27; abundance: NA; CDR3aa: CASSRQGAGPYNEQFF
j_gene: TRBJ2-7; d_gene: NA; v_gene: TRBV18; abundance: NA; CDR3aa: CASSPPLADSYEQYF
j_gene: TRBJ2-5; d_gene: NA; v_gene: TRBV29-1; abundance: NA; CDR3aa: CSASKGEETQYF
j_gene: TRBJ1-5; d_gene: TRBD1; v_gene: TRBV5-5; abundance: NA; CDR3aa: CASSFTGDSQPQHF
j_gene: TRBJ1-2; d_gene: TRBD1; v_gene: TRBV28; abundance: NA; CDR3aa: CASSDAGQGSHGYTF
j_gene: TRBJ1-4; d_gene: NA; v_gene: TRBV15; abundance: NA; CDR3aa: CATSREIRATNEKLFF
j_gene: TRBJ1-3; d_gene: NA; v_gene: TRBV9; abundance: NA; CDR3aa: CASSPRQSSGNTIYF
j_gene: TRBJ1-1; d_gene: NA; v_gene: TRBV11-1; abundance: NA; CDR3aa: CASSSIRTEAFF
j_gene: TRBJ1-1; d_gene: NA; v_gene: TRBV6-6; abundance: NA; CDR3aa: CASSTRQPAFF